A selection of T cell receptor beta chains follows, all from one sample in a study of T cell responses to AZD1222 COVID-19 vaccine. Using immunoSEQ multiplex PCR, the repertoire was profiled, and TCRdb retains in-frame clones only, with some absent. The sample records 90,000 to 150,000 clones, roughly 90% being singletons. This specimen consisted of peripheral blood, obtained 28 days after the second AZD1222 dose. The origin of the receptors is an adult who received the AZD1222 COVID-19 vaccine. The CDR3 runs from the conserved cysteine through the conserved F or W. D genes are given only for firm matches. The listing skips clone size in some rows; elsewhere it reads once, few, many or a size class.

TRBV4-1	NA	TRBD2	TRBJ2-7	TGCGCCAGCAGCCAAGACCCATGGACTAGCGGGGACTCCTACGAGCAGTACTTC	CASSQDPWTSGDSYEQYF
TRBV19	NA	NA	TRBJ1-2	TGTGCCAGTAGTATACTCAATCTGGGTAGTGGCTACACCTTC	CASSILNLGSGYTF
TRBV11-2	NA	NA	TRBJ2-1	TGTGCCAGCAGCTTAAGCCCCCGGGCTTACAATGAGCAGTTCTTC	CASSLSPRAYNEQFF
TRBV7-9	NA	TRBD2	TRBJ2-1	TGTGCCAGCAGCTTTACTAGCGGTTCCTACAATGAGCAGTTCTTC	CASSFTSGSYNEQFF
TRBV5-1	NA	TRBD1	TRBJ2-5	TGCGCCAGCAGCTTGGAGGGACAGGGGGAAGAGACCCAGTACTTC	CASSLEGQGEETQYF
TRBV2	NA	NA	TRBJ1-1	TGTGCCAGCACCTTAGGACAGCTGAACACTGAAGCCTTCTTT	CASTLGQLNTEAFF
TRBV4-2	once	NA	TRBJ2-7	TGTGCCAGCAGCCAACTTGGCAGGACGCAGTACTTC	CASSQLGRTQYF
TRBV19	NA	TRBD1	TRBJ2-7	TGTGCCAGTAGTAGTAGGACAGGGGCAACCTACGAGCAGTACTTC	CASSSRTGATYEQYF
TRBV28	NA	NA	TRBJ1-2	TGTGCCAGCAGCATCCGACAGCGACTCTATGGCTACACCTTC	CASSIRQRLYGYTF
TRBV19	NA	NA	TRBJ2-1	TGTGCCAGCCTATGGGGTAATGAGCAGTTCTTC	CASLWGNEQFF
TRBV12-5	NA	NA	TRBJ1-5	TGTGCTAGTGGGAAAAACCGGGTTTATAGCAATCAGCCCCAGCATTTT	CASGKNRVYSNQPQHF
TRBV2	NA	TRBD1	TRBJ2-6	TGTGCCAGCAGGGGACAGGTCGGCGACTCTGGGGCCAACGTCCTGACTTTC	CASRGQVGDSGANVLTF
TRBV29-1	NA	TRBD1	TRBJ2-5	TGCAGCGTCCGTCCTGGACAGGGAGAGACCCAGTACTTC	CSVRPGQGETQYF
TRBV28	NA	NA	TRBJ1-3	TGTGCCAGCAGGAGGCTTTCAGGACCATCCTCTGGAAACACCATATATTTT	CASRRLSGPSSGNTIYF
TRBV20-1	NA	TRBD1	TRBJ1-6	TGCAGTGCTAGTCGCCAGGGGGGCTCACCCCTCCACTTT	CSASRQGGSPLHF
TRBV14	NA	NA	TRBJ2-5	TGTGCCAGCAGCCAAGAGAGTGCACTCCTCGGGGCGACCCCAGAGACCCAGTACTTC	CASSQESALLGATPETQYF
TRBV6-5	NA	NA	TRBJ1-1	TGTGCCACAAGAGGGTACACTGAAGCTTTCTTT	CATRGYTEAFF
TRBV6-5	NA	TRBD1	TRBJ1-5	TGTGCCAGCAGAATGACAGGGGGTGGCAATCAGCCCCAGCATTTT	CASRMTGGGNQPQHF
TRBV5-1	NA	TRBD2	TRBJ2-2	TGCGCCAGCTCCAAGTTAGCGGGACTCTCCGGGGAGCTGTTTTTT	CASSKLAGLSGELFF
TRBV15	NA	NA	TRBJ1-3	TGTGCCACCGGAACTAGGTCTGGAAACACCATATATTTT	CATGTRSGNTIYF
TRBV15	NA	NA	TRBJ1-1	TGTGCCACCAGCAGACTCCTACGGTCAACGGGACAATTCGGGGACACTGAAGCTTTCTTT	CATSRLLRSTGQFGDTEAFF
TRBV6-5	NA	NA	TRBJ2-1	TGTGCCAGCAGTTACACCTATTACATGGTGGAGCAGTTCTTC	CASSYTYYMVEQFF
TRBV2	NA	NA	TRBJ1-5	TGTGCCAGCAGTGAATTAAGGGACGATCAGCCCCAGCATTTT	CASSELRDDQPQHF
TRBV3-1/TRBV3-2	NA	NA	TRBJ1-1	TGTGCCAGCAGCCGCAGGGATCAGAGTGAAGCTTTCTTT	CASSRRDQSEAFF
TRBV4-2	NA	NA	TRBJ2-1	TGTGCCAGCAGCCAACTCTATAGGGGCTATGAGCAGTTCTTC	CASSQLYRGYEQFF
TRBV28	NA	NA	TRBJ2-7	TGTGCCAGCAGTCCCACTGGGGGTCGCAGGGTCGAGGGGCAGTACTTC	CASSPTGGRRVEGQYF
TRBV6-5	NA	NA	TRBJ2-1	TGTGCCAGCAGACCCGGGACGAGTAATGAGCAGTTCTTC	CASRPGTSNEQFF
TRBV28	NA	NA	TRBJ2-3	TGTGCCAGCAGTTCTTATACATCTTCTAGCACAGATACGCAGTATTTT	CASSSYTSSSTDTQYF
TRBV3-1/TRBV3-2	NA	TRBD2	TRBJ2-1	TGTGCCAGCAGCCCGAGCGGGGGCAATGAGCAGTTCTTC	CASSPSGGNEQFF
TRBV10-1	NA	TRBD1	TRBJ2-1	TGCGCCAGCAGTAATGGACAGGGGAGGTCCTACAATGAGCAGTTCTTC	CASSNGQGRSYNEQFF
TRBV5-1	NA	NA	TRBJ1-3	TGCGCCAGCAGCTTAGCACAGGCGCACTCTGGAAACACCATATATTTT	CASSLAQAHSGNTIYF
TRBV4-1	NA	TRBD1	TRBJ1-6	TGCGCCAGCACCGCTCTTCCTTCCGGGACAGGGTATTCACCCCTCCACTTT	CASTALPSGTGYSPLHF
TRBV19	NA	NA	TRBJ2-2	TGTGCCAGTAATGCCAGAGCGAATTGGGACGGGGAGCTGTTTTTT	CASNARANWDGELFF
TRBV7-2	NA	NA	TRBJ2-7	TGTGCCAGCAGCCTAGGACTAATAGAGGACGAGCAGTACTTC	CASSLGLIEDEQYF
TRBV5-1	NA	NA	TRBJ2-1	TGCGCCAGCAGCTTGGAAGGGAACTACAATGAGCAGTTCTTC	CASSLEGNYNEQFF
TRBV19	NA	NA	TRBJ2-1	TGTGCCAGTAGTACCAATCTGTACAATGAGCAGTTCTTC	CASSTNLYNEQFF
TRBV27	NA	NA	TRBJ1-6	TGTGCCAGCAGCACCTCAGGATACAATTCACCCCTCCACTTT	CASSTSGYNSPLHF
TRBV19	NA	TRBD1	TRBJ2-1	TGTGCCAGTAGTATTTGGGACAGGGTGTCCAATGAGCAGTTCTTC	CASSIWDRVSNEQFF
TRBV12-5	NA	NA	TRBJ1-2	TGTGCTCCCTCGGTTAACTATGGCTACACCTTC	CAPSVNYGYTF
TRBV6-5	NA	NA	TRBJ1-3	TGTGCCAGCAGTTTTATAATGGGAACCTCTGGAAACACCATATATTTT	CASSFIMGTSGNTIYF
TRBV5-4	NA	NA	TRBJ2-7	TGTGCCAGCAGCTGGGACGGCCTCTCCTACGAGCAGTACTTC	CASSWDGLSYEQYF
TRBV15	NA	NA	TRBJ2-5	TGTGCCACCAGCAGAGGGGCCGAAGAGACCCAGTACTTC	CATSRGAEETQYF
TRBV6-5	once	NA	TRBJ1-1	TGTGCCAGCAGTTATTCACGGTCCAACACTGAAGCTTTCTTT	CASSYSRSNTEAFF
TRBV18	NA	TRBD1	TRBJ1-1	TGTGCCAGCTCACCAAAACAGGGGGCGAACACTGAAGCTTTCTTT	CASSPKQGANTEAFF
TRBV6-5	NA	TRBD1	TRBJ1-6	TGTGCCAGCAGGTCAGGGGACAGGGATAATTCACCCCTCCACTTT	CASRSGDRDNSPLHF
TRBV6-5	few	NA	TRBJ2-7	TGTGCCAGCAGTTACTCGACCGGGTACGAGCAGTACTTC	CASSYSTGYEQYF
TRBV11-1	NA	NA	TRBJ2-3	TGTGCCAGCAGCCTCCTTCAGGTGACAGATACGCAGTATTTT	CASSLLQVTDTQYF
TRBV14	NA	NA	TRBJ1-1	TGTGCCAGCAGCCCCCCACGTACAGGGTGGAACACTGAAGCTTTCTTT	CASSPPRTGWNTEAFF